The rows below give T cell receptor beta chains drawn from one sample of a study of T cell repertoires in cytomegalovirus infection. From the reads, TCRdb called clonotypes with MiXCR, one entry per CDR3 protein. The sample yields about 570,000 distinct CDR3 sequences, around two fifths seen once. Antigen specificity for these receptors is unknown. The sequencing used cultured PBMCs, collected from culture after CMV antigen stimulation. These receptors were collected from a human donor in good health (CMV status not recorded). Some clones in this sample may be carry-over from other donors' samples. Each CDR3 is given without its conserved first and last residue.

V: TRBV7-6; length: 12; CDR3: ASSILAGTYEQY
V: TRBV12-3/TRBV12-4; length: 12; CDR3: ASRPDRALQPQH
V: TRBV29-1; length: 13; CDR3: SVEEIGVGNTEAF
V: TRBV19; length: 10; CDR3: ASSRGSLEAF
V: TRBV3-1; length: 13; CDR3: ASSQGLAGGAEQY
V: TRBV7-9; length: 12; CDR3: ASSTTRAGNTIY
V: TRBV20-1; length: 12; CDR3: SARDFVRQTEAF
V: TRBV7-2; length: 13; CDR3: ASSLRSDRRETQY
V: TRBV20-1; length: 13; CDR3: SAPTQGFGNQPQH
V: TRBV5-4; length: 11; CDR3: ASRKDRGYEQY
V: TRBV7-4; length: 12; CDR3: ASSLFRKNQPQH
V: TRBV7-2; length: 11; CDR3: ASSFSSNQPQH
V: TRBV7-2; length: 12; CDR3: ASSFGWGTTEQY
V: TRBV4-1; length: 13; CDR3: ASSQKQGGAGEQY
V: TRBV2; length: 14; CDR3: ASSEVAGPEWETQY
V: TRBV10-3; length: 13; CDR3: AIRSLAGLTDTQY
V: TRBV6-5; length: 13; CDR3: ASSRPAHGGYEQY
V: TRBV20-1; length: 11; CDR3: SGSGGRVDEQF
V: TRBV7-2; length: 13; CDR3: ASSFNRGHEETQY
V: TRBV28; length: 13; CDR3: ASSFAGGSQETQY
V: TRBV11-2; length: 15; CDR3: ASSLGSLAGARPEQF
V: TRBV12-3/TRBV12-4; length: 10; CDR3: ASSPQGFVQY
V: TRBV20-1; length: 12; CDR3: SASGQPERDTQY
V: TRBV7-2; length: 11; CDR3: ASSRSSGVGYT
V: TRBV20-1; length: 10; CDR3: SPTGGYNEQF
V: TRBV7-2; length: 13; CDR3: ASSSMRGTYNEQF
V: TRBV11-2; length: 13; CDR3: ASTRGEMSYNEQF
V: TRBV20-1; length: 13; CDR3: SARPAGGDFNGYT
V: TRBV7-2; length: 11; CDR3: ASSSTQGEKLF
V: TRBV12-3/TRBV12-4; length: 12; CDR3: ASNPGQDNNEQF
V: TRBV7-2; length: 13; CDR3: ASSLRDARQETQY
V: TRBV12-3/TRBV12-4; length: 11; CDR3: ASSLTVRDTQY
V: TRBV20-1; length: 11; CDR3: SALTGDPYEQY
V: TRBV28; length: 10; CDR3: ASSFISGELF
V: TRBV7-6; length: 11; CDR3: ASSLYDNSPLH
V: TRBV7-8; length: 17; CDR3: ASSLVGTTGGGATGEQF
V: TRBV7-9; length: 13; CDR3: ASSTSGIFVYEQY
V: TRBV12-3/TRBV12-4; length: 12; CDR3: ASSPGQFLDEQF
V: TRBV6-5; length: 14; CDR3: ASSNLAGGSYNEQF
V: TRBV5-1; length: 13; CDR3: ASSLSTGYTGELF
V: TRBV28; length: 11; CDR3: ASSLLQGVEAF
V: TRBV7-2; length: 12; CDR3: ASSLDSGVYEQY
V: TRBV7-6; length: 11; CDR3: ASSMDHSYEQY
V: TRBV20-1; length: 12; CDR3: SAAVGGRDTEAF
V: TRBV19; length: 13; CDR3: ASRAGLGITDTQY
V: TRBV28; length: 14; CDR3: ASSLGPVLAKNIQY
V: TRBV7-6; length: 13; CDR3: ASSLVGAGEETQY
V: TRBV4-1; length: 13; CDR3: ASSPRGDRQETQY
V: TRBV7-4; length: 13; CDR3: ASSLPGTGALGYT
V: TRBV7-6; length: 14; CDR3: ASSLASGGSTDTQY
V: TRBV4-2; length: 10; CDR3: ASSLEQNTQY
V: TRBV7-6; length: 14; CDR3: ASSLGVGGAFETQY
V: TRBV6-1; length: 11; CDR3: ASSLGGFQPQH
V: TRBV6-2/TRBV6-3; length: 13; CDR3: ASSPLLRTSYEQY
V: TRBV7-9; length: 13; CDR3: ASSLDTGASYGYT